The source of this T cell receptor (beta chain) is a study of cytomegalovirus exposure and HLA in healthy donors. Researchers ran the PCR with 60 Vbeta and 13 Jbeta primers. Sequencing was performed with immunoSEQ multiplex PCR; in TCRdb, only in-frame clones are kept and a portion is missing. The sample holds about 140,000 clones, about 80% seen once. CDR3 length: 14 amino acids. Germline values: CDR1 SGDLS, CDR2 YYNGEE. V lost 5 bases and J 7 bases, leaving 18 bases between the germline ends. This clone was counted between two and nine times. Source material: PBMCs. The receptor was isolated from a young man in good health and CMV-seropositive. The chain combines TRBV9 with TRBJ1-1; D gene unclear. The CDR3 loop reads CASSSTSSGSEAFF. CDR3 sequence (DNA): TGTGCCAGCAGTAGCACCTCTTCCGGGAGTGAAGCTTTCTTT. Supplemented by reference TRBV9 and TRBJ1-1, the full variable domain reads DSGVTQTPKHLITATGQRVTLRCSPRSGDLSVYWYQQSLDQGLQFLIQYYNGEERAKGNILERFSAQQFPDLHSELNLSSLELGDSALYFCASSSTSSGSEAFFGQGTRLTVV.